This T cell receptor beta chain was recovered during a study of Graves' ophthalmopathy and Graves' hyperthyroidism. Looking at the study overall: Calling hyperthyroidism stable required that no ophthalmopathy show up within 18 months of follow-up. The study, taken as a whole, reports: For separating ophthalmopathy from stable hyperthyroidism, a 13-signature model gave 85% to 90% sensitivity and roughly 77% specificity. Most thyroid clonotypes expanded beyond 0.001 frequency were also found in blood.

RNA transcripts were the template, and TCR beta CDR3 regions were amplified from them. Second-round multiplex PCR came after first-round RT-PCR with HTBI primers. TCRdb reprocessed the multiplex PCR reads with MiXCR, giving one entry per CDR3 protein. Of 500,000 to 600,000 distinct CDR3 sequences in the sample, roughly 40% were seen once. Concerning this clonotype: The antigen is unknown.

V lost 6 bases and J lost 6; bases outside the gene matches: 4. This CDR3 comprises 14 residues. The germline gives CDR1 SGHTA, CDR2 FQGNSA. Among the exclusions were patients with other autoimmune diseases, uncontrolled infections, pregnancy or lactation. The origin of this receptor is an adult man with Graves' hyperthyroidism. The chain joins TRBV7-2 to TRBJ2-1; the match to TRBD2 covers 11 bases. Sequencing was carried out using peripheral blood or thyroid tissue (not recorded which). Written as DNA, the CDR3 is TGTGCCAGCAGTTACGGGACTAGCGGCAATGAGCAGTTCTTC. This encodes CASSYGTSGNEQFF.